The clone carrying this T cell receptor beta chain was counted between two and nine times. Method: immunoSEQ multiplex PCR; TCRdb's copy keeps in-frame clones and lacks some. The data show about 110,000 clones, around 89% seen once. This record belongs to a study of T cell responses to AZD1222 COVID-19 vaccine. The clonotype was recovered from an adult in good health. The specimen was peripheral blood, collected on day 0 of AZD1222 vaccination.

The CDR3 spells CASSDNPAQPQHF. DNA for the CDR3: TGTGCCAGCAGCGATAACCCCGCACAGCCCCAGCATTTT. V usage is TRBV9 and J usage is TRBJ1-5; D remains ambiguous. The CDR3 consists of 13 residues. V lost 3 bases to trimming and J lost 7 bases, with 11 bases between them. Germline values: CDR1 SGDLS, CDR2 YYNGEE.